This T cell receptor beta chain originates from a study of CD8+CD57+ T cells in acquired aplastic anemia. Overall study: Sorted CD4+ and CD8+ cells yielded around 3 ug of DNA on average. Study results and limitations: No significant difference in CD8+ Simpson's diversity was found between patients and controls. Found in both controls and patients were around 30 CD8+ CDR3 sequences.

This clonotype came up many times. Its specificity is not known. Individuals selected for sequencing had exhibited CD8+CD57+ cell expansion on flow cytometry. Everyone among the patients had severe acquired aplastic anemia. TCR beta VDJ and CDR3 profiling used genomic DNA as template. TCRdb reanalysed the reads using MiXCR and keeps one entry per CDR3 protein. The table includes around 150,000 distinct CDR3 sequences, 45% to 55% detected once. The germline V gene has CDR1 LNHNV and CDR2 YYDKDF (reference sequence). The CDR3 sequence is 13 residues long. Between the trimmed V and J ends, which lost 6 bases and 5 bases, there was a span of 12 bases.

V and J are TRBV15 and TRBJ2-3, with D possibly matching TRBD1 (6 bases). Specimen: sorted CD4+, CD8+, or CD8+CD57+ T cells (not recorded which) from PBMCs. The TCR originated in a human donor with aplastic anemia. As DNA, the CDR3 is TGTGCCACCAGAGGGGGAGATGGAGATACGCAGTATTTT. Protein: CATRGGDGDTQYF. Full variable domain (missing parts from reference TRBV15 and TRBJ2-3): DAMVIQNPRYQVTQFGKPVTLSCSQTLNHNVMYWYQQKSSQAPKLLFHYYDKDFNNEADTPDNFQSRRPNTSFCFLDIRSPGLGDTAMYLCATRGGDGDTQYFGPGTRLTVL.